The subject of this entry is one TCR beta chain. The CDR3 is 15 amino acids. The trim removed 2 bases at V and 8 bases at J, leaving 8 bases unmatched. CDR1 is SGHTA and CDR2 is FQGTGA in the germline V gene. These data belong to a study of siplizumab effects on memory and regulatory T cells. The protocol was immunoSEQ multiplex PCR, while the TCRdb copy is restricted to in-frame clones and leaves out a portion. The table includes roughly 92,000 clones, roughly 94% detected once. The TCR originated in a human donor in good health. Sequencing was done on a sample of non-Treg CD4+ T cells sorted from blood. The chain links TRBV7-3 to TRBJ2-1; 8 bases are a match to TRBD1. CDR3 sequence: CASSLAQGARDEQFF. The CDR3 DNA follows: TGTGCCAGCAGCTTAGCCCAGGGGGCAAGGGATGAGCAGTTCTTC.